This TCR beta chain was sequenced for a study of T cell responses to AZD1222 COVID-19 vaccine. Clones were read by immunoSEQ multiplex PCR, and TCRdb kept only the in-frame ones, dropping some. The sample includes under 35,000 clones, roughly 90% of them seen just once. J lost 6 bases, V lost 6 bases, and 9 bases had no gene match. There are 14 residues in the CDR3. Germline CDR1 is MDHEN and CDR2 is SYDVKM. Sample: peripheral blood, taken on day 0 of AZD1222 vaccination. This receptor was obtained from an adult in good health. The V gene is TRBV28, the J gene TRBJ2-3, with 7 bases lining up with TRBD1. Written as DNA, the CDR3 is TGTGCCAGCAGACCATGGACAGGCCAGGATACGCAGTATTTT. It encodes CASRPWTGQDTQYF.